Listed here are 26 T cell receptor gamma chains from one sample, sequenced in a study of gamma-delta T cells after stem cell transplantation. TCRdb called clones anew from the RT-PCR reads with CATT. The profile covers over a thousand gamma-chain clones, with 60% appearing a single time and about 5% taken by the ten largest. Sequencing was performed on gamma-delta T cells. All receptors derive from a human donor. It is not recorded whose cells these are; they may come from a transplant donor.

This clone was found once. The chain uses TRGV5 and TRGJP1. The J gene was missing in TCRdb and was found by matching the end of the DNA to germline. Germline trimming cut 0 bases from V and 3 bases from J; bases unmatched to any gene: 1. The CDR3 length is 14 residues. Germline-derived CDR1 and CDR2 are VINAFY and YDVSNSKD. The DNA for the CDR3 is TGTGCCACCTGGGACAGGCCCACTGGTTGGTTCAAGATATTT. Its translation: CATWDRPTGWFKIF.

The table lists this clone with a count of one. The chain couples TRGV4 to TRGJ1 or TRGJ2. The J gene was missing in TCRdb and was found by matching the end of the DNA to germline. V shed 2 bases, J shed 7 bases, and the junction held 5 bases outside the gene matches. The CDR3 loop spans 12 amino acids. The V gene's germline CDR1 is EGSTGY and CDR2 YDSYTSSV. As DNA, the CDR3 is TGTGCCACCTGGGATGTTCAGTATAAGAAACTCTTT. It yields the protein CATWDVQYKKLF.

The chain employs TRGV8 and TRGJ1 or TRGJ2. TCRdb is silent on the J gene; assignment here came from matching the DNA to germline. Germline assignment: CDR1 VENAVY and CDR2 YDSYNSRV. This CDR3 contains 13 residues. V was pared by 0 bases and J by 7 bases, with 6 bases of the junction left unmatched. CDR3 amino acids: CATWDRPWYKKLF. The DNA for the CDR3 is TGTGCCACCTGGGATAGGCCGTGGTATAAGAAACTCTTT.

The chain carries TRGV5 and TRGJ1 or TRGJ2. The CDR3 has 16 residues. Trimming removed 1 base from V and 2 bases from J; junction bases left unmatched: 11. The germline CDR1 and CDR2 sequences are VINAFY and YDVSNSKD. CDR3 DNA: TGTGCCACCTGGGACAGTGCCTATTTGGATTATTATAAGAAACTCTTT. Encoded protein: CATWDSAYLDYYKKLF.

The chain recombines TRGV3 with TRGJP1. The J gene, missing from TCRdb, was assigned here through DNA to germline matching. CDR3 length: 16 residues. Germline CDR1 reads VTNTFY; CDR2 reads YDVSTARD (reference sequence). V shed 0 bases and J 5 bases; nucleotides not matched to a gene: 9. The CDR3 spells CATWDRREWTGWFKIF. CDR3 nucleotides: TGTGCCACCTGGGACAGGCGAGAGTGGACTGGTTGGTTCAAGATATTT.

No V gene was called, and the J gene is TRGJ1 or TRGJ2. The CDR3 consists of 11 residues. Here the CDR3 reads CALWEGYKKLF. The CDR3 DNA reads as TGTGCCTTGTGGGAGGGCTATAAGAAACTCTTT.

The chain combines TRGV4 with TRGJ1 or TRGJ2. Germline matching of the DNA provided the J gene here, since TCRdb leaves it blank. This CDR3 is 14 amino acids long. CDR1 and CDR2 from the germline V gene are EGSTGY and YDSYTSSV. The V segment lost 0 bases and the J segment 1 base; nucleotides outside the gene matches: 3. CDR3 in amino acids: CATWDGRNYYKKLF. The CDR3, as DNA: TGTGCCACCTGGGATGGGCGAAATTATTATAAGAAACTCTTT.

About this clone itself: Within the sample, other DNA sequences also encode this same CDR3. V gene TRGV5 was called; the J gene was not. The germline CDR1 and CDR2 sequences are VINAFY and YDVSNSKD. CDR3 length equals 14 residues. The CDR3, as DNA: TGTGCCACCTGGGACAGGTGTAGTGATTGGATCAAGACATTT. Translation: CATWDRCSDWIKTF.

As regards this clone: A much larger clone sits a single nucleotide away, making a read error possible. CDR3 coding DNA: TGTGCCTTGTGGGAGGCGCAAGAGTTGGGCAAAAAAATCAAGGTATTT. Amino acids: CALWEAQELGKKIKVF. Although no V gene was called, TRGJP is the J gene. The CDR3 is 16 amino acids.

This clone has just a few counts. V gene TRGV3 combines with J gene TRGJ1 or TRGJ2. TCRdb records no J gene; here it was assigned by comparing the DNA to germline. V trimming: 0 bases; J trimming: 7 bases; junction bases outside the gene matches: 12. Germline CDR1 and CDR2: VTNTFY and YDVSTARD (reference sequence). This CDR3 region has 15 residues. This chain's CDR3 is CATWDRRGFEYKKLF. The CDR3 DNA reads as TGTGCCACCTGGGACAGGCGGGGGTTTGAGTATAAGAAACTCTTT.

V is TRGV4 and J is TRGJ1 or TRGJ2. TCRdb does not report a J gene; here it was assigned by matching the DNA to germline references. CDR1 is EGSTGY and CDR2 is YDSYTSSV in the germline V gene. This CDR3 comprises 13 residues. The ends lost 0 bases at V and 8 bases at J; junction bases unmatched: 7. The CDR3 nucleotides read TGTGCCACCTGGGATGGGCTCGGTGATAAGAAACTCTTT. Its protein product is CATWDGLGDKKLF.

Remarks on this clone: One end of the junction varies from germline; a read error may be responsible. The genes are TRGV2 and TRGJ1 or TRGJ2. TCRdb leaves out the J gene; it was filled in here by matching the DNA to germline. The CDR3 contains 13 residues. Per germline, CDR1 EGSNGY and CDR2 YDSYNSKV. In DNA form, the CDR3 reads TGTGCCACCTGGGACGAGAATTATTATGAGAAACTCTTT. Its translation: CATWDENYYEKLF.

The J gene corresponds to TRGJP2; a V gene call is absent. This CDR3 region has 14 residues. The CDR3 region is CATWDGRSDWIKTF. The CDR3 nucleotides are TGTGCCACCTGGGACGGGCGTAGTGATTGGATCAAGACGTTT.

The chain employs TRGV3 and TRGJ1 or TRGJ2. Assignment of the J gene here rests on matching the DNA to germline, because TCRdb gives none. J was trimmed by 3 bases and V by 0 bases; bases with no gene match: 5. CDR3 length: 14 residues. Germline V gene lookup returns CDR1 VTNTFY and CDR2 YDVSTARD (reference sequence). CDR3 protein: CATWDRRFYYKKLF. CDR3 nucleotides: TGTGCCACCTGGGACAGGCGCTTTTATTATAAGAAACTCTTT.

The chain joins TRGV2 to TRGJ1 or TRGJ2. TCRdb is silent on the J gene; assignment here came from matching the DNA to germline. The CDR3 is 13 residues long. V shed 2 bases and J 2 bases; nucleotides not matched to a gene: 3. Per germline, CDR1 EGSNGY and CDR2 YDSYNSKV. The DNA of the CDR3 is TGTGCCACCTGGGACGCGCATTATTATAAGAAACTCTTT. It translates to CATWDAHYYKKLF.

J is TRGJ1 or TRGJ2 and V is TRGV4. TCRdb carries no J gene annotation; the J gene was assigned here by matching the DNA with germline. V lost 2 bases to trimming and J lost 0 bases; unmatched junction nucleotides: 4. The CDR3 spans 14 residues. The V gene's germline CDR1 is EGSTGY and CDR2 YDSYTSSV. CDR3 sequence: CATWDARNYYKKLF. The CDR3 coding sequence is TGTGCCACCTGGGATGCCCGGAATTATTATAAGAAACTCTTT.

V usage is TRGV4 and J usage is TRGJ1 or TRGJ2. TCRdb leaves out the J gene; it was filled in here by matching the DNA to germline. The germline gives CDR1 EGSTGY, CDR2 YDSYTSSV. The CDR3 totals 12 residues. The V segment lost 0 bases and the J segment 10 bases; nucleotides outside the gene matches: 6. CDR3 nucleotides: TGTGCCACCTGGGATGGGCCGGACAAGAAACTCTTT. Amino acids: CATWDGPDKKLF.

V gene TRGV5 combines with J gene TRGJ1 or TRGJ2. Germline matching of the DNA provided the J gene here, since TCRdb leaves it blank. With 0 bases clipped from V and 2 bases from J, the junction kept 13 bases outside the gene matches. The CDR3 is made up of 17 amino acids. Per the germline V gene, CDR1 is VINAFY and CDR2 is YDVSNSKD. The CDR3 spells CATWDRPYECDYYKKLF. The DNA for the CDR3 is TGTGCCACCTGGGACAGGCCCTACGAATGCGATTATTATAAGAAACTCTTT.

V is TRGV2 and J is TRGJ1 or TRGJ2. TCRdb lists no J gene, so it was determined here by aligning the DNA to germline. CDR1 is EGSNGY, CDR2 YDSYNSKV, per germline. CDR3 length equals 16 residues. Unmatched junction bases numbered 13, after V lost 0 bases and J lost 5 bases. The CDR3 sequence: CATWDGIPTVDYKKLF. The CDR3 DNA is TGTGCCACCTGGGACGGGATCCCGACGGTGGATTATAAGAAACTCTTT.

The J gene is TRGJ1 or TRGJ2, the V gene TRGV2. The J gene, absent from TCRdb, was called here by matching the DNA to germline. The V gene end was trimmed by 1 base and the J gene end by 8 bases; junction bases not matched to a gene: 8. The CDR3 is 13 residues long. Germline V lookup: CDR1 EGSNGY, CDR2 YDSYNSKV. CDR3 sequence reads: CATWDGREDKKLF. Here the CDR3 DNA reads TGTGCCACCTGGGACGGCCGGGAAGATAAGAAACTCTTT.

This clone was seen a handful of times. The chain is built from TRGV2 and TRGJ1 or TRGJ2. No J gene was available from TCRdb, and it was assigned here by a germline match of the DNA. This CDR3 comprises 11 residues. Germline V lookup: CDR1 EGSNGY, CDR2 YDSYNSKV. V gave up 1 base and J gave up 8 bases; unmatched junction bases: 2. The CDR3 coding sequence is TGTGCCACCTGGGACGGAAATAAGAAACTCTTT. This encodes CATWDGNKKLF.

Comment on this clone: Other DNA sequences from this sample encode an identical CDR3 as well. The chain recombines TRGV4 with TRGJ1 or TRGJ2. Germline matching of the DNA provided the J gene here, since TCRdb leaves it blank. There are 12 residues in the CDR3. Germline trimming cut 0 bases from V and 7 bases from J; bases unmatched to any gene: 3. The V gene's germline CDR1 is EGSTGY and CDR2 YDSYTSSV. In DNA form, the CDR3 reads TGTGCCACCTGGGATGGGGGCTATAAGAAACTCTTT. This codes for CATWDGGYKKLF.

The V gene went uncalled, while the J gene is TRGJ1 or TRGJ2. The CDR3 extends over 12 amino acids. As DNA, the CDR3 is TGTGCCACCTGGGACGCCTTTTATAAGAAACTCTTT. This sequence encodes CATWDAFYKKLF.

J is TRGJP2 and V is TRGV3. Here the J gene was assigned by germline matching of the DNA, as TCRdb has none. The V and J ends lost 3 bases and 10 bases, in that order; junction bases with no gene match: 2. Germline CDR1 reads VTNTFY; CDR2 reads YDVSTARD (reference sequence). The CDR3 contains 11 residues. DNA for the CDR3: TGTGCCACCTGGGACGGTTGGATCAAGACGTTT. Translating it yields CATWDGWIKTF.

No V segment was called; the J segment is TRGJ1 or TRGJ2. The CDR3 has 13 residues. CDR3 region: CALWESPYYKKLF. DNA of the CDR3: TGTGCCTTGTGGGAGAGCCCGTATTATAAGAAACTCTTT.

Although no V gene was called, TRGJ1 or TRGJ2 is the J gene. CDR3 length: 11 residues. The DNA for the CDR3 is TGTGCCACCTGGGACGGGCAACGGAAACTCTTT. Translated: CATWDGQRKLF.